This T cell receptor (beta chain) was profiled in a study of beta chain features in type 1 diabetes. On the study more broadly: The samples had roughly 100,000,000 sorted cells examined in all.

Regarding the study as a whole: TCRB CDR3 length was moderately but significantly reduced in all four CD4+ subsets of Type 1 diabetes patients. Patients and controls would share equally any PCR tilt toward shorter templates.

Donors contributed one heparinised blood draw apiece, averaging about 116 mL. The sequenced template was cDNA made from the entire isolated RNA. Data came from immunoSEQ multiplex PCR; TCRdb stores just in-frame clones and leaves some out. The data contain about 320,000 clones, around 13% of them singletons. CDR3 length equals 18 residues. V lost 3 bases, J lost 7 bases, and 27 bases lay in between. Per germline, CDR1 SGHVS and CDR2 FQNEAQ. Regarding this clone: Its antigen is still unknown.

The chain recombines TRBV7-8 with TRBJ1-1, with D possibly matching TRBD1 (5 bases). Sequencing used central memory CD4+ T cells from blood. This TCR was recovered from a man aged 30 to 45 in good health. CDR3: CASSFVFRPVQGKYEAFF. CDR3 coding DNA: TGTGCCAGCAGCTTTGTCTTCCGTCCAGTTCAGGGCAAGTATGAAGCTTTCTTT.